The clone carrying this T cell receptor beta chain was counted a single time. What it binds is not known. These data originate in a study of shared clonotypes between healthy human individuals. Study-level results: Approximately 5.4% of naive CD4 clonotypes were common to four donors.

Assay used: immunoSEQ multiplex PCR; TCRdb lists only in-frame clones, some missing. The table lists millions of clones, 80% to 95% of them singletons, with about 0.39% in the top ten. CDR1 is SQVTM, CDR2 ANQGSEA, per germline. The CDR3 loop spans 11 amino acids. V lost 7 bases, J lost 12 bases, and 6 bases stayed unmatched. The specimen sequenced was naive CD4+ T cells from PBMCs. Subset specified: CD45RA+ positively selected. This receptor was identified in a man aged 18 to 35 in good health. Some clones in this sample may be carry-over from other donors' samples. The gene calls are TRBV29-1 and TRBJ2-1; TRBD1 matches at 10 bases. The CDR3 nucleotides read TGCAGCGCGGAAGACAGGGGGCGGCAGTTCTTC. Translating gives CSAEDRGRQFF.